Shown below are 21 T cell receptor beta chains from a single sample sequenced in a study of cytomegalovirus exposure and HLA in healthy donors. The PCR contained 60 Vbeta and 13 Jbeta primers. TCRdb's copy holds only in-frame clones and misses some; the assay was immunoSEQ multiplex PCR. This sample has approximately 150,000 clones, with approximately 78% found just once. Sequencing was done on a sample of PBMCs. These receptor sequences come from a woman aged 45-60 years in good health and CMV-seropositive.

The rearrangement links TRBV7-3 to TRBJ2-3; 7 nucleotides align to TRBD1. CDR3 length equals 14 residues. V lost 5 bases to trimming and J lost 7 bases; unmatched junction nucleotides: 9. CDR1 and CDR2 from the germline V gene are SGHTA and FQGTGA. The CDR3 is CASSPGTDSNTQYF. The DNA for the CDR3 is TGTGCCAGCAGCCCCGGGACAGACTCGAATACGCAGTATTTT. Drawing the rest from reference TRBV7-3 and TRBJ2-3, the complete variable domain is GAGVSQTPSNKVTEKGKYVELRCDPISGHTALYWYRQSLGQGPEFLIYFQGTGAADDSGLPNDRFFAVRPEGSVSTLKIQRTERGDSAVYLCASSPGTDSNTQYFGPGTRLTVL.

Only a few counts were recorded for this clone. V usage is TRBV5-6 and J usage is TRBJ1-4; no firm D call. Per germline, CDR1 SGHDT and CDR2 YYEEEE. CDR3 length: 12 amino acids. Trimming removed 2 bases at V and 7 bases at J, with 6 bases between. CDR3 region: CASSFIGEKLFF. CDR3 coding DNA: TGTGCCAGCAGCTTTATCGGTGAAAAACTGTTTTTT.

This clone was detected only once. V is TRBV6-1 and J is TRBJ2-7; possibly TRBD1 for D (6 bases). The CDR3 contains 15 residues. Germline V gives CDR1 MNHNS, CDR2 SASEGT. V was clipped by 3 bases and J by 1 base, with 13 bases between them. The DNA of the CDR3 is TGTGCCAGCAGTGACACCCCAGGGGCTTCCTACGAGCAGTACTTC. Amino acid sequence: CASSDTPGASYEQYF.

V is TRBV2 and J is TRBJ2-7; 8 nucleotides line up with TRBD2. The CDR3 covers 14 residues. J was trimmed by 1 base and V by 8 bases; bases with no gene match: 7. CDR1 and CDR2 (germline): SNHLY, FYNNEI. CDR3 region: CASAQTSGSYEQYF. The CDR3 nucleotides are TGTGCCAGCGCCCAAACTAGCGGATCCTACGAGCAGTACTTC. Full variable domain (remainder filled in from reference TRBV2 and TRBJ2-7): EPEVTQTPSHQVTQMGQEVILRCVPISNHLYFYWYRQILGQKVEFLVSFYNNEISEKSEIFDDQFSVERPDGSNFTLKIRSTKLEDSAMYFCASAQTSGSYEQYFGPGTRLTVT.

The chain couples TRBV11-2 to TRBJ2-7; weak D call: TRBD1 (5 bases). The CDR3 contains 14 residues. The V and J ends lost 4 bases and 7 bases respectively, with 17 bases between them. Germline V gives CDR1 SGHAT, CDR2 FQNNGV. CDR3 amino acids: CASSSLTGPREQYF. CDR3 bases: TGTGCCAGCAGCTCCCTAACAGGACCTCGTGAGCAGTACTTC.

The chain carries TRBV27 and TRBJ1-3; no reliable D call. Trimming removed 7 bases at V and 3 bases at J, with 31 bases between. The CDR3 is made up of 20 amino acids. Germline V gene lookup returns CDR1 MNHEY and CDR2 SMNVEV (reference sequence). The CDR3 coding sequence is TGTGCCAGCACCTTAAGTGGCTGGAGGGCAGACCAATGGGGTGGAAACACCATATATTTT. This sequence encodes CASTLSGWRADQWGGNTIYF.

There are a few counts of this clone. The CDR3 DNA sequence: TGCGCCAGCAGCCAAGAGAACAGGAGATCTGGAAACACCATATATTTT. This encodes CASSQENRRSGNTIYF. This rearrangement joins TRBV4-1 to TRBJ1-3; D is possibly TRBD1 (5 bases). Trimming took 0 bases from V and 1 from J, leaving 10 bases between them. Germline values: CDR1 MGHRA, CDR2 YSYEKL. The CDR3 loop spans 16 amino acids.

The chain links TRBV6-5 to TRBJ1-5, with unresolved D. CDR3 length: 15 amino acids. V lost 5 bases and J lost 0, with 11 bases in between. Germline CDR1 is MNHEY and CDR2 is SVGAGI. The CDR3 nucleotides read TGTGCCAGCAGTACGGAGAGGTATAGCAATCAGCCCCAGCATTTT. Its translation is CASSTERYSNQPQHF.

This chain's CDR3 is CASSERGTVLYGYTF. In DNA, the CDR3 is TGTGCCAGCAGTGAGAGGGGGACAGTCCTATATGGCTACACCTTC. The chain has TRBV2 and TRBJ1-2; 7 bases line up with TRBD1. With V trimmed by 3 bases and J by 5 bases, 9 bases remained unmatched. In germline, CDR1 is SNHLY, CDR2 FYNNEI. This CDR3 has 15 amino acids.

This rearrangement joins TRBV29-1 to TRBJ1-2, with 7 bases that match TRBD1. J lost 5 bases, V lost 3 bases, and 6 bases had no gene match. Germline V gene data show CDR1 as SQVTM and CDR2 as ANQGSEA. The CDR3 consists of 13 residues. The CDR3 loop is CSVDEGARYGYTF. CDR3 DNA: TGCAGCGTTGACGAGGGGGCGAGGTATGGCTACACCTTC.

In this sample, this clone turned up a few times. The chain links TRBV6-6 to TRBJ1-1; no firm D call. Germline V gene lookup returns CDR1 MNHNY and CDR2 SVGAGI (reference sequence). The CDR3 is 15 residues long. Trimming stripped 0 bases from V and 1 base from J, with 9 bases between. The CDR3 region has the DNA TGTGCCAGCAGTTACTCGATGGGAGCGAACACTGAAGCTTTCTTT. It is translated as CASSYSMGANTEAFF.

J is TRBJ2-7 and V is TRBV7-8, with D possibly matching TRBD1 (5 bases). The CDR3 contains 18 residues. Trimming shortened V by 1 base and J by 0 bases, and 19 bases separated the two germline ends. Germline CDR1 and CDR2: SGHVS and FQNEAQ. CDR3 DNA sequence: TGTGCCAGCAGCTTAGTGGAATACTACAGGCCGAGCTCCTACGAGCAGTACTTC. Translation gives CASSLVEYYRPSSYEQYF.

This chain uses TRBV27 with TRBJ2-5; D might be TRBD2 (6 bases). The DNA end favors TRBJ2-7, so the J call may be wrong. Germline V gene sequence: CDR1 MNHEY, CDR2 SMNVEV (reference sequence). The CDR3 runs to 16 residues. The CDR3 protein is CASSLSPGTHSYEQYF. CDR3 coding DNA: TGTGCCAGCAGTTTGTCACCCGGGACTCATTCCTACGAGCAGTACTTC.

On this clone itself: Compared with germline, one end of the junction differs, possibly owing to a read error. The chain combines TRBV27 with TRBJ1-2; D possibly corresponds to TRBD1 (5 bases). The CDR3 length is 13 residues. The germline gives CDR1 MNHEY, CDR2 SMNVEV (reference sequence). Written as DNA, the CDR3 is TGTGCCAGCGGTTTTCAGGGTAACTATGGCTACACCTTC. This gives the protein CASGFQGNYGYTF.

This clone was seen only once. Here the CDR3 reads CAISESFMRGGYGYTF. The CDR3 DNA is TGTGCCATCAGTGAGTCGTTTATGCGGGGAGGCTATGGCTACACCTTC. The chain carries TRBV10-3 and TRBJ1-2; no clear D gene. Germline V CDR1 and CDR2: ENHRY, SYGVKD. The CDR3 runs 16 residues. Trimming removed 0 bases at V and 4 bases at J, with 15 bases between.

Written as DNA, the CDR3 is TGCGCCAGCAGCTTGCCGGCAGGGAAGCCCTACGAGCAGTACTTC. Translating it yields CASSLPAGKPYEQYF. V usage is TRBV5-1 and J usage is TRBJ2-7, with D possibly TRBD1 on 5 matching bases. V lost 1 base, J lost 2 bases, and 13 bases lay in between. The CDR3 has 15 residues. Germline V gene data show CDR1 as SGHRS and CDR2 as YFSETQ.

The chain employs TRBV15 and TRBJ2-1; 8 bases fit TRBD2. CDR1 is LNHNV and CDR2 is YYDKDF in the germline V gene (reference sequence). The trim removed 2 bases at V and 0 bases at J, leaving 0 bases unmatched. The CDR3 sequence is 15 residues long. The CDR3 region has the DNA TGTGCCACCAGCAGACGGGGGGGCTCCTACAATGAGCAGTTCTTC. It yields the protein CATSRRGGSYNEQFF.

The rearrangement links TRBV19 to TRBJ1-1; tentatively, D is TRBD1 (6 bases). V was clipped by 1 base and J by 8 bases, with 20 bases between them. This CDR3 is built from 16 residues. The germline gives CDR1 LNHDA, CDR2 SQIVND (reference sequence). CDR3 amino acids: CASSIAPGVLHAEAFF. The CDR3, as DNA: TGTGCCAGTAGTATAGCTCCAGGGGTCCTACATGCGGAAGCTTTCTTT.

In regard to this clone: Germline and junction disagree at one end, which may indicate a read error. The chain combines TRBV7-9 with TRBJ2-5; TRBD2 agrees at 7 bases. Germline-derived CDR1 and CDR2 are SEHNR and FQNEAQ (reference sequence). The CDR3 is made up of 17 amino acids. Written as DNA, the CDR3 is TGTTCCAGCAGCGAACCGCCGGGAGGAGGGAATTGGGTGACCCAGTACTTC. It encodes CSSSEPPGGGNWVTQYF.

The V call is TRBV7-8, the J call TRBJ1-1, with D possibly TRBD1 on 6 matching bases. The CDR3 has 15 residues. Germline-derived CDR1 and CDR2 are SGHVS and FQNEAQ. V was cut by 4 bases and J by 0 bases, with 12 bases left in between. The CDR3 region is CASSSLGDMNTEAFF. The CDR3 DNA reads TGTGCCAGCAGCTCCCTTGGGGACATGAACACTGAAGCTTTCTTT.

Only a few counts were recorded for this clone. This sequence joins TRBV6-1 and TRBJ2-5; 11 nucleotides line up with TRBD1. V lost 7 bases to trimming and J lost 5 bases; unmatched junction nucleotides: 9. From germline, CDR1 is MNHNS and CDR2 SASEGT. CDR3 length: 15 residues. The CDR3 sequence: CASTGTGGDRETQYF. In DNA, the CDR3 is TGTGCCAGCACAGGGACAGGGGGTGACAGGGAGACCCAGTACTTC.